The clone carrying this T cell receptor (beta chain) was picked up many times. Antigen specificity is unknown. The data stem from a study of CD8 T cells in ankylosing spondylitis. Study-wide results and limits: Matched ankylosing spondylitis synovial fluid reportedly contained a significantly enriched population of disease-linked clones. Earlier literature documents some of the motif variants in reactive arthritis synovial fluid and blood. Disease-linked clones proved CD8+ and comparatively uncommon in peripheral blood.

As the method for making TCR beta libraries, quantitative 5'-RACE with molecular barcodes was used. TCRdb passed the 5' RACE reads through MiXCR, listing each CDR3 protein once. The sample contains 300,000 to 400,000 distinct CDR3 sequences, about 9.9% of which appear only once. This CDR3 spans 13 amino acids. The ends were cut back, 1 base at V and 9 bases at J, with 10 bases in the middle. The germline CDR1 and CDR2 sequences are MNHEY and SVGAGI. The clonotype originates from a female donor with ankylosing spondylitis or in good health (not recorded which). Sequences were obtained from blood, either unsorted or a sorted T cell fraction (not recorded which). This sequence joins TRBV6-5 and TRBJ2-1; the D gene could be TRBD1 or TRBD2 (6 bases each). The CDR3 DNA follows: TGTGCCAGCAGTTACTTACAGGGAGGTGAGCAGTTCTTC. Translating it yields CASSYLQGGEQFF.